The 5 T cell receptor beta chains given below trace back to one sample, sequenced in a study of shared clonotypes between healthy human individuals. TCRdb's table, derived via immunoSEQ multiplex PCR, lists solely in-frame clones and lacks some. This repertoire shows 550,000 to 700,000 clones, around four fifths found once; its top ten account for around 1.7%. The source material was memory CD4+ T cells sorted from blood. Subset: CD45RA-negative fraction. The receptors originated from a woman in her 30s in good health.

Notes on this clone: Other nucleotide sequences in the sample specify the same CDR3. The chain carries TRBV7-2 and TRBJ2-7, with 8 bases that match TRBD1. The CDR3 has 14 residues. The V segment lost 1 base and the J segment 7 bases; nucleotides outside the gene matches: 6. Germline CDR1 SGHTA, CDR2 FQGNSA. The CDR3 sequence: CASSLGQGSGEQYF. The CDR3 DNA is TGTGCCAGCAGCTTAGGACAGGGGTCCGGGGAGCAGTACTTC.

The table lists this clone with a few counts. The chain uses TRBV2 and TRBJ2-7, with TRBD1 matching 8 bases. J lost 3 bases, V lost 6 bases, and 4 bases had no gene match. The V gene's germline CDR1 is SNHLY and CDR2 FYNNEI. The CDR3 consists of 13 residues. The CDR3 DNA is TGTGCCAGCAGGTCCAGGGGGCTCTACGAGCAGTACTTC. It yields the protein CASRSRGLYEQYF. Using reference TRBV2 and TRBJ2-7 for the parts outside the CDR3, the full variable domain is EPEVTQTPSHQVTQMGQEVILRCVPISNHLYFYWYRQILGQKVEFLVSFYNNEISEKSEIFDDQFSVERPDGSNFTLKIRSTKLEDSAMYFCASRSRGLYEQYFGPGTRLTVT.

V is TRBV6-1 and J is TRBJ2-1; D is uncertain. Between the trimmed V and J ends, which lost 1 base and 1 base, there was a span of 8 bases. The CDR3 contains 15 residues. Germline lookup yields CDR1 MNHNS and CDR2 SASEGT. The CDR3 DNA sequence: TGTGCCAGCAGTGAAGTCCTGGGGTCCTACAATGAGCAGTTCTTC. Encoded protein: CASSEVLGSYNEQFF.

The chain has TRBV29-1 and TRBJ2-5; D is possibly TRBD2 (7 bases). This CDR3 spans 13 amino acids. Between the trimmed V and J ends, which lost 4 bases and 5 bases, there was a span of 14 bases. Germline lookup yields CDR1 SQVTM and CDR2 ANQGSEA. CDR3 region: CSVAARGGETQYF. The CDR3 nucleotides read TGCAGCGTTGCCGCCAGGGGAGGGGAGACCCAGTACTTC. The variable domain in full, with the rest retrieved from reference TRBV29-1 and TRBJ2-5, is SAVISQKPSRDICQRGTSLTIQCQVDSQVTMMFWYRQQPGQSLTLIATANQGSEATYESGFVIDKFPISRPNLTFSTLTVSNMSPEDSSIYLCSVAARGGETQYFGPGTRLLVL.

The rearrangement joins TRBV11-1 to TRBJ2-5; TRBD2 agrees at 8 bases. Germline values: CDR1 SGHAT, CDR2 FQDESV (reference sequence). Trimming at V came to 3 bases and at J to 5 bases, leaving 2 bases not matched to a gene. CDR3 length: 13 residues. CDR3 residues: CASSLREAETQYF. Written as DNA, the CDR3 is TGTGCCAGCAGCTTGCGGGAGGCCGAGACCCAGTACTTC.